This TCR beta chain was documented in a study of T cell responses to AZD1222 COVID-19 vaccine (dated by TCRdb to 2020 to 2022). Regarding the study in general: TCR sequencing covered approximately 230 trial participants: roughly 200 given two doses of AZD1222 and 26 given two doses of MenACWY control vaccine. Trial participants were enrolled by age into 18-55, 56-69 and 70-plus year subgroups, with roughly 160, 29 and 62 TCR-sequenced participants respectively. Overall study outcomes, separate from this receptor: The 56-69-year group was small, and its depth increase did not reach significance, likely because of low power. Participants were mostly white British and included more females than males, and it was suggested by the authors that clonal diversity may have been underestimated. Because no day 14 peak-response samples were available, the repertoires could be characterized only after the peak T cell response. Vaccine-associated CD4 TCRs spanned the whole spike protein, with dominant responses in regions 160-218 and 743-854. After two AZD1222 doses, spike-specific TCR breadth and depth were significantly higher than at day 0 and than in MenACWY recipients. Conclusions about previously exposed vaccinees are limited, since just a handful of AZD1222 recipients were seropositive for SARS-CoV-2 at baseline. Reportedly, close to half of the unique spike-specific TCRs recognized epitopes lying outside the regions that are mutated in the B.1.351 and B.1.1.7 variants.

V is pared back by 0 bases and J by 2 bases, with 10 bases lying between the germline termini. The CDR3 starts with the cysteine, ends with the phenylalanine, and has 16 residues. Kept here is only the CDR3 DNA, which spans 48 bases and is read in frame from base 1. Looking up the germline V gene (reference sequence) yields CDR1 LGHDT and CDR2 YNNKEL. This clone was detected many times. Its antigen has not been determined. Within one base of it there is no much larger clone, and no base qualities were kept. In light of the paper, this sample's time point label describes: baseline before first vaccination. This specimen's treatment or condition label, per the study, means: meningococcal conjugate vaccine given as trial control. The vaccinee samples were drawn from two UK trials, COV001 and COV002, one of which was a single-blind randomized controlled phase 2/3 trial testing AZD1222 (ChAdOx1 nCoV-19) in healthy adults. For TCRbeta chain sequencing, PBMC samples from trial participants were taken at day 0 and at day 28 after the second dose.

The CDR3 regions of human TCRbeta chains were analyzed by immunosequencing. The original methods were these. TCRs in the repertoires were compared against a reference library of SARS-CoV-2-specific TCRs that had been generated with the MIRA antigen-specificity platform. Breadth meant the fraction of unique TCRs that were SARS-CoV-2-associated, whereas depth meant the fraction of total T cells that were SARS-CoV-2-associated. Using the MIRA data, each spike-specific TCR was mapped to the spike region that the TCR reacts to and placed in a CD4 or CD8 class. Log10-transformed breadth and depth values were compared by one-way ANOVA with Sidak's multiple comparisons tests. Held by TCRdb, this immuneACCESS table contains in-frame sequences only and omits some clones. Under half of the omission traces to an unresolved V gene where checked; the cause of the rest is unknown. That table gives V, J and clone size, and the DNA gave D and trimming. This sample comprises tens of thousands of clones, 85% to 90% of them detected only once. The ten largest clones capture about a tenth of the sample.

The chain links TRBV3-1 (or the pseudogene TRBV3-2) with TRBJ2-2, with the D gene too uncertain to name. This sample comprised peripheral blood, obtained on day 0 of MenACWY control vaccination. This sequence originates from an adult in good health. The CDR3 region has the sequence CASSQDLAINTGELFF. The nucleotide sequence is TGTGCCAGCAGCCAAGATCTGGCCATAAACACCGGGGAGCTGTTTTTT.